The entry below describes one T cell receptor (beta chain). Germline V lookup: CDR1 MRHNA, CDR2 SNTAGT. V gave up 2 bases and J gave up 3 bases; unmatched junction bases: 23. This CDR3 is 21 amino acids long. This specimen comes from a study of cytomegalovirus exposure and HLA in healthy donors. Clones were sequenced by immunoSEQ multiplex PCR, and TCRdb holds only the in-frame ones, with some missing. The table lists approximately 110,000 clones, around nine tenths of them singletons. The sequencing input was PBMCs. The rearrangement uses TRBV6-4 and TRBJ2-7; 9 nucleotides match TRBD2. The sequence was collected from a woman younger than 35 in good health and CMV-seronegative. In DNA, the CDR3 is TGTGCCAGCAGTGACCCTATAGACCGACCTAGCGGGGTAGTGTCGTTCTACGAGCAGTACTTC. Translated: CASSDPIDRPSGVVSFYEQYF.